This T cell receptor (beta chain) was sequenced during a study of blood T cell repertoires in COVID-19. CDR1 SGHNT and CDR2 YYREEE come from the germline V gene (reference sequence). Trimming shortened V by 4 bases and J by 0 bases, and 17 bases separated the two germline ends. CDR3 length: 17 amino acids. The table came from immunoSEQ multiplex PCR; TCRdb's copy has only in-frame clones and leaves some out. The repertoire holds 45,000 to 55,000 clones, with about 90% as singletons. What was sequenced was peripheral blood. The receptor was isolated from a man at least 80 years old with acute or convalescent COVID-19. The rearrangement joins TRBV5-4 to TRBJ1-3, with D hard to call. The CDR3 is CASSAGSHRSSGNTIYF. As DNA, the CDR3 is TGTGCCAGCAGCGCCGGGTCCCACCGCAGCTCTGGAAACACCATATATTTT.